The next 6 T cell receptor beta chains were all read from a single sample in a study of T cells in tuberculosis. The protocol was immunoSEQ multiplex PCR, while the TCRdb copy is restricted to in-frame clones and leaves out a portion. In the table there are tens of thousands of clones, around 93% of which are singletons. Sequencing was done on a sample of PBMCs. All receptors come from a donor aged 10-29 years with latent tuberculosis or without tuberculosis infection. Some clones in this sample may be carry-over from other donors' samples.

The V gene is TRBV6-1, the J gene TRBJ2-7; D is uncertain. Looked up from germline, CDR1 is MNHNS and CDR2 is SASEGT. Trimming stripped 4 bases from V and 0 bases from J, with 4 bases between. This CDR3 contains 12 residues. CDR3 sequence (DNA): TGTGCCAGCAGTGCGAGCTCCTACGAGCAGTACTTC. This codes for CASSASSYEQYF.

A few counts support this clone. The CDR3 protein is CASSLRLAGVYEQYF. The DNA for the CDR3 is TGTGCCAGTAGTCTCCGACTAGCGGGAGTCTACGAGCAGTACTTC. The rearrangement links TRBV19 to TRBJ2-7; 12 bases are a match to TRBD2. Germline CDR1 is LNHDA and CDR2 is SQIVND (reference sequence). This CDR3 has 15 residues. V dropped 5 bases and J dropped 3; count of bases not matched to a gene: 5.

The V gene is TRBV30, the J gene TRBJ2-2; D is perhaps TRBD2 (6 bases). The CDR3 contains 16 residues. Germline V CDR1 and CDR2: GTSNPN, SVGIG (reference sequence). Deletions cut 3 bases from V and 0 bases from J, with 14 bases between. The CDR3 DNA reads TGTGCCTGGAGGCACCCGGGACTCGCGAACACCGGGGAGCTGTTTTTT. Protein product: CAWRHPGLANTGELFF.

CDR3 nucleotide sequence: TGCGCCAGCAGCTTGGTACCCAGCGGGGGGGCGCAAAATGAGCAGTTCTTC. Its translation: CASSLVPSGGAQNEQFF. The chain carries TRBV5-1 and TRBJ2-1; 10 bases line up with TRBD2. The CDR3 length is 17 residues. The germline V gene has CDR1 SGHRS and CDR2 YFSETQ. V shed 0 bases and J 7 bases; nucleotides not matched to a gene: 10. The variable domain in full, with the rest retrieved from reference TRBV5-1 and TRBJ2-1, is KAGVTQTPRYLIKTRGQQVTLSCSPISGHRSVSWYQQTPGQGLQFLFEYFSETQRNKGNFPGRFSGRQFSNSRSEMNVSTLELGDSALYLCASSLVPSGGAQNEQFFGPGTRLTVL.

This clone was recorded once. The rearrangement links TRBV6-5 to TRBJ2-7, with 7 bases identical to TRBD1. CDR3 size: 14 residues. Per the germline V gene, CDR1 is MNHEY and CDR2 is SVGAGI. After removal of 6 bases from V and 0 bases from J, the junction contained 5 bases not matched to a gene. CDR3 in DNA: TGTGCCAGCAGACCTCGACAGGGCTCCTACGAGCAGTACTTC. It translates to CASRPRQGSYEQYF.

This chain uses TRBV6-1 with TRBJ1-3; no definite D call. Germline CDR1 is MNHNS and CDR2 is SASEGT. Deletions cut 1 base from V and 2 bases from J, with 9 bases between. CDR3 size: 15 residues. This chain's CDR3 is CASSEVEEPGNTIYF. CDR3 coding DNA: TGTGCCAGCAGTGAAGTCGAAGAGCCTGGAAACACCATATATTTT.